A single sample gave rise to the 16 T cell receptor beta chains below, sequenced in a study of beta chain features in type 1 diabetes (dated by TCRdb to 2017 to 2018). Library method: the immunoSEQ multiplex PCR assay. The entire isolated RNA was reverse transcribed using the High Capacity cDNA Reverse Transcription Kit, and thus expressed TCRB transcripts were sequenced. TCRdb re-hosts the immuneACCESS table, in-frame sequences only. Its copies lack some clones; in the studies checked, an unresolved V gene accounts for under half of them, and the cause for the rest is not known. Recorded for this sample are about 700,000 clones; around 15% of them occurred a single time. The ten top clones hold approximately 0.021% of the sample. Their antigens are not known. What the work shows at the level of the full study, not this receptor alone: In all four CD4+ subsets, TCRB CDR3 length was moderately but significantly shorter in type 1 diabetes patients.

Sequencing was done on a sample of naive CD4+ T cells from blood. In light of the paper, this sample's cell subset or site label describes: true naive CD4+ T cells. The receptors originated from a man aged 18 to 29 with type 1 diabetes.

This clone was found a few times. The chain combines TRBV6-6 with TRBJ2-2; D may be TRBD1 (5 bases). Germline CDR1 MNHNY, CDR2 SVGAGI (reference sequence). V was shortened by 10 bases and J by 5 bases, with 11 bases between the two germline ends. The CDR3 extends over 12 amino acids. CDR3 loop: CATTPGTGELFF. The CDR3 DNA follows: TGTGCCACCACCCCAGGGACCGGGGAGCTGTTTTTT.

Worth noting for this clone: The same CDR3 is also encoded by other DNA sequences in this sample. The chain is built from TRBV30 and TRBJ1-5; 9 bases line up with TRBD1. The germline gives CDR1 GTSNPN, CDR2 SVGIG (reference sequence). Losses at the gene ends were 5 bases for V and 5 bases for J; bases not matched to a gene: 4. CDR3 length equals 13 residues. CDR3 nucleotides: TGTGCCTGGTCGAGACAGGGGGATCAGCCCCAGCATTTT. It codes for CAWSRQGDQPQHF.

This clone was observed a few times. The chain is built from TRBV25-1 and TRBJ1-2, with a weak D call TRBD1 (6 bases). CDR1 and CDR2 (germline): MGHDK, SYGVNS. V lost 5 bases to trimming and J lost 5 bases, with 21 bases between them. The CDR3 is made up of 16 amino acids. CDR3 protein: CASSTLTGILPYGYTF. The CDR3, as DNA: TGTGCCAGCAGTACCCTAACAGGGATACTTCCTTATGGCTACACCTTC.

There are a few counts of this clone. The V gene is TRBV19, the J gene TRBJ2-3, with D maybe TRBD1 (5 bases). The length of the CDR3 is 16 residues. V lost 3 bases and J 2 bases, leaving 15 bases between the germline ends. CDR1 LNHDA and CDR2 SQIVND come from the germline V gene (reference sequence). CDR3 nucleotide sequence: TGTGCCAGTAGTATTCCGGCCGCAGGGTACACAGATACGCAGTATTTT. Protein: CASSIPAAGYTDTQYF.

This chain connects TRBV7-9 to TRBJ1-1; no clear D. The CDR3 has 12 residues. Trimming took 1 base from V and 7 from J, leaving 7 bases between them. Germline CDR1 reads SEHNR; CDR2 reads FQNEAQ (reference sequence). For the CDR3, the DNA is TGTGCCAGCAGCTTAGAAAGGAATGAAGCTTTCTTT. Residues: CASSLERNEAFF.

The chain has TRBV7-9 and TRBJ2-3; D unclear. Looked up from germline, CDR1 is SEHNR and CDR2 is FQNEAQ (reference sequence). Between the trimmed V and J ends, which lost 4 bases and 3 bases, there was a span of 14 bases. This CDR3 spans 15 amino acids. The CDR3 sequence is CASSSSPVGTDTQYF. The CDR3 DNA follows: TGTGCCAGCAGCTCCTCCCCGGTCGGTACAGATACGCAGTATTTT.

In this sample, this clone turned up a few times. This rearrangement joins TRBV9 to TRBJ1-2; the D gene is possibly TRBD1 (5 bases). The CDR3 is made up of 14 amino acids. V was shortened by 0 bases and J by 6 bases, with 12 bases between the two germline ends. CDR1 is SGDLS, CDR2 YYNGEE, per germline. CDR3 bases: TGTGCCAGCAGCGTAGAGGGGAGCGGAAATGGCTACACCTTC. Amino acid sequence: CASSVEGSGNGYTF.

The chain carries TRBV6-6 and TRBJ1-5; D is ambiguous. CDR1 is MNHNY and CDR2 is SVGAGI in the germline V gene (reference sequence). V lost 4 bases, J lost 7 bases, and 14 bases lay in between. CDR3 size: 14 residues. The CDR3 sequence is CASSFTDFGQPQHF. DNA for the CDR3: TGTGCCAGCAGTTTCACAGATTTCGGACAGCCCCAGCATTTT.

This clone has just a few counts. This chain links TRBV7-9 with TRBJ1-5; D may be TRBD1 (6 bases). Trimming stripped 1 base from V and 4 bases from J, with 11 bases between. The germline V gene has CDR1 SEHNR and CDR2 FQNEAQ (reference sequence). This CDR3 comprises 15 residues. In DNA, the CDR3 is TGTGCCAGCAGCTTAGTTGGAGGGGGGAATCAGCCCCAGCATTTT. Translating gives CASSLVGGGNQPQHF.

The chain links TRBV7-9 to TRBJ2-7, with 9 bases aligning to TRBD1. After removal of 7 bases from V and 3 bases from J, the junction contained 7 bases not matched to a gene. The germline CDR1 and CDR2 sequences are SEHNR and FQNEAQ (reference sequence). This CDR3 has 14 amino acids. DNA of the CDR3: TGTGCCAGCACCGACTCGGGACAGGGCTACGAGCAGTACTTC. Its protein product is CASTDSGQGYEQYF.

The sample holds a few counts of this clone. The V and J genes are TRBV5-1 and TRBJ1-6, with a tentative D call TRBD1 (6 bases). The CDR3 covers 15 residues. V was shortened by 3 bases and J by 7 bases, with 14 bases between the two germline ends. The V gene's germline CDR1 is SGHRS and CDR2 YFSETQ. The CDR3 sequence: CASSSTSGGNSPLHF. The CDR3, as DNA: TGCGCCAGCAGCTCAACCAGCGGGGGCAATTCACCCCTCCACTTT.

This clone was counted a few times. The rearrangement links TRBV6-1 to TRBJ2-7; D possibly uses TRBD1 or TRBD2 (5 bases each). This CDR3 has 13 amino acids. Per germline, CDR1 MNHNS and CDR2 SASEGT. Trimming shortened V by 8 bases and J by 7 bases, and 18 bases separated the two germline ends. The CDR3 spells CASANTGTPEQYF. CDR3 DNA: TGTGCCAGCGCTAACACCGGGACGCCAGAGCAGTACTTC.

The rearrangement links TRBV5-4 to TRBJ2-3; possible D gene TRBD2, 6 bases. The CDR3 loop spans 16 amino acids. The ends were cut back, 4 bases at V and 1 base at J, with 16 bases in the middle. Per the germline V gene, CDR1 is SGHNT and CDR2 is YYREEE (reference sequence). The CDR3 DNA is TGTGCCAGCAGCCTTCCGGGACTCCAGGGCACAGATACGCAGTATTTT. It specifies CASSLPGLQGTDTQYF.

This clone was observed a handful of times. V usage is TRBV7-2 and J usage is TRBJ2-2; D might be TRBD1 or TRBD2, each matching 6 bases. Germline lookup yields CDR1 SGHTA and CDR2 FQGNSA. The CDR3 has 15 amino acids. Trimming took 1 base from V and 6 from J, leaving 12 bases between them. The CDR3 here is CASSLVHREAGELFF. In DNA, the CDR3 is TGTGCCAGCAGCTTAGTTCACAGGGAGGCCGGGGAGCTGTTTTTT.

This clone was counted a few times. The chain recombines TRBV7-9 with TRBJ1-2, with D perhaps TRBD1 (5 bases). Germline-derived CDR1 and CDR2 are SEHNR and FQNEAQ (reference sequence). This CDR3 spans 13 amino acids. The V end lost 7 bases, the J end lost 4 bases, and 13 bases lay between the germline ends. The CDR3 spells CASTRRDGYGYTF. As DNA, the CDR3 is TGTGCCAGCACCAGACGGGACGGCTATGGCTACACCTTC.

There are a few counts of this clone. The sample has other DNA sequences that encode this CDR3 too. The CDR3 coding sequence is TGTGCCAGCTCACCGGGGGCAACTAATGAAAAACTGTTTTTT. Protein product: CASSPGATNEKLFF. The chain employs TRBV18 and TRBJ1-4, with D perhaps TRBD1 (5 bases). The CDR3 is 14 amino acids. Germline-derived CDR1 and CDR2 are KGHSH and LQKENI. Trimming took 3 bases from V and 0 from J, leaving 5 bases between them. Complete variable domain (other parts from reference TRBV18 and TRBJ1-4): NAGVMQNPRHLVRRRGQEARLRCSPMKGHSHVYWYRQLPEEGLKFMVYLQKENIIDESGMPKERFSAEFPKEGPSILRIQQVVRGDSAAYFCASSPGATNEKLFFGSGTQLSVL.